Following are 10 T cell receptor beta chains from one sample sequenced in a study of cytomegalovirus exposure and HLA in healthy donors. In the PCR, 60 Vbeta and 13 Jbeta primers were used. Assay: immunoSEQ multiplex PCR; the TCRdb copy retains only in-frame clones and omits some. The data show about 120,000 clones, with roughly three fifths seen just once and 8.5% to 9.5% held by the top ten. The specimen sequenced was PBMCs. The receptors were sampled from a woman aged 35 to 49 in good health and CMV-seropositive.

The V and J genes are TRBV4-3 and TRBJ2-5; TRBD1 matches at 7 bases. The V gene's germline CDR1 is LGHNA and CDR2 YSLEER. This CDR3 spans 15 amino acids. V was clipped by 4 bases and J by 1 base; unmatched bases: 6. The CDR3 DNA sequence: TGCGCCAGCAGCCTTGGACAGGCTGTCCAAGAGACCCAGTACTTC. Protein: CASSLGQAVQETQYF.

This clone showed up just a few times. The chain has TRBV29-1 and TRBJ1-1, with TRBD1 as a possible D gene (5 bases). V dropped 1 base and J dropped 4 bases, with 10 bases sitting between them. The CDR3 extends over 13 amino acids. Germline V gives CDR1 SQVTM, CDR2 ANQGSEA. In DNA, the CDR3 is TGCAGCGTTGAAGCCCAGGGAAGCACTGAAGCTTTCTTT. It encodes CSVEAQGSTEAFF.

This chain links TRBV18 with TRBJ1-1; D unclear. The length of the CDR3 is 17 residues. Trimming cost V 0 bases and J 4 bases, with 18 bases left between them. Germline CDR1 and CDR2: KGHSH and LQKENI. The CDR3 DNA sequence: TGTGCCAGCTCACCACCTATGGGGTCGGGAATGGTCACTGAAGCTTTCTTT. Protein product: CASSPPMGSGMVTEAFF.

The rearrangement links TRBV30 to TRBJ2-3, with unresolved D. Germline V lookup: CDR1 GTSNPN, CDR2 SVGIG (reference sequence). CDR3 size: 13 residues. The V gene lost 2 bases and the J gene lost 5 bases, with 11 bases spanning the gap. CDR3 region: CAWSLAVGDTQYF. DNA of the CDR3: TGTGCCTGGAGTTTGGCGGTAGGAGATACGCAGTATTTT.

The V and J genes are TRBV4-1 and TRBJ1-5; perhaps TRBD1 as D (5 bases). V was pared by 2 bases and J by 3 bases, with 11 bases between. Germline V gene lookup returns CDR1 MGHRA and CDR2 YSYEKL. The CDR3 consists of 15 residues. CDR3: CASSQWQGVNQPQHF. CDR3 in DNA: TGCGCCAGCAGCCAATGGCAGGGCGTCAATCAGCCCCAGCATTTT.

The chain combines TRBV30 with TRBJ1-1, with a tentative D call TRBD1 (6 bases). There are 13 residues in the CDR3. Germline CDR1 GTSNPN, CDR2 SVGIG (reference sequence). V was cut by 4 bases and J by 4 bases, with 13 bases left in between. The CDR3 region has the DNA TGTGCCTGGACCAAGGTAGGGGGCACTGAAGCTTTCTTT. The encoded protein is CAWTKVGGTEAFF. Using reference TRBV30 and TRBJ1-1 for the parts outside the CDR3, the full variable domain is SQTIHQWPATLVQPVGSPLSLECTVEGTSNPNLYWYRQAAGRGLQLLFYSVGIGQISSEVPQNLSASRPQDRQFILSSKKLLLSDSGFYLCAWTKVGGTEAFFGQGTRLTVV.

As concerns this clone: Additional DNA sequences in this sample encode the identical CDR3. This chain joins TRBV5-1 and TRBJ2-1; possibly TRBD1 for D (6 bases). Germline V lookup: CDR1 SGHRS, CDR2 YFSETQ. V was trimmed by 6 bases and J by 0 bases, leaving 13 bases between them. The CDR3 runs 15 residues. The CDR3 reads CASTPDSYSYNEQFF. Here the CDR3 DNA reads TGCGCCAGCACTCCGGACAGCTACTCCTACAATGAGCAGTTCTTC.

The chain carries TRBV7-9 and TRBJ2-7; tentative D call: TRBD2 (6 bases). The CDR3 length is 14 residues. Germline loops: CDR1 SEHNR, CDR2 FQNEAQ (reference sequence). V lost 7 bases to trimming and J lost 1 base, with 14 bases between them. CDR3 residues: CASTLSGSSYEQYF. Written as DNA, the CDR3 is TGTGCCAGCACTCTTAGCGGTTCTTCCTACGAGCAGTACTTC.

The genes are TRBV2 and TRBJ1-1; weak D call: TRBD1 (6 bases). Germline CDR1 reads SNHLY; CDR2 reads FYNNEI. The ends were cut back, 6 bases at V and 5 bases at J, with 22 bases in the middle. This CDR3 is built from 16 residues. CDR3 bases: TGTGCCAGCAGACCAACAGGGTTAGAGAGGAGGACTGAAGCTTTCTTT. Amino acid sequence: CASRPTGLERRTEAFF.

In DNA form, the CDR3 reads TGTGCCAGCAGACCGAGAGCGGGAGAATCCTACAATGAGCAGTTCTTC. It translates to CASRPRAGESYNEQFF. This chain uses TRBV6-6 with TRBJ2-1; 8 nucleotides line up with TRBD2. J gave up 1 base and V 6 bases, and 8 bases lay outside the gene matches. Germline assignment: CDR1 MNHNY and CDR2 SVGAGI (reference sequence). This CDR3 has 16 amino acids.